Following are 16 T cell receptor beta chains from one sample sequenced in a study of regulatory dendritic cells for organ transplantation. Their antigens remain unidentified. Sequenced by immunoSEQ multiplex PCR; TCRdb stores in-frame clones only, minus some. The repertoire holds over 20,000 clones, 80% to 90% seen once, with 0.6% to 0.8% in the top ten. Sorted T cells were CFSE-labeled and cultured four to five days with allogeneic regulatory or mature dendritic cells at 1:10. Sequencing was carried out using naive CD4+ T cells from blood cultured with regulatory dendritic cells. Described subset: CD45RA+ naive T cells. The receptors were gathered from a human donor in good health.

The chain couples TRBV5-1 to TRBJ1-1; D uncertain. The germline V gene has CDR1 SGHRS and CDR2 YFSETQ. V was trimmed by 1 base and J by 1 base, leaving 5 bases between them. The CDR3 sequence is 13 residues long. The CDR3 bases are TGCGCCAGCAGCTTGAGAGGGAACACTGAAGCTTTCTTT. It is translated as CASSLRGNTEAFF.

This clone was seen a handful of times. The chain links TRBV7-2 to TRBJ1-2, with 8 bases that match TRBD1. The junction had 11 bases not matched to a gene; V was cut back by 5 bases and J by 6 bases. The CDR3 runs to 15 residues. In germline, CDR1 is SGHTA, CDR2 FQGNSA. The CDR3: CASSLYLDRVHGYTF. CDR3 nucleotide sequence: TGTGCCAGCAGCCTCTACTTGGACAGGGTCCATGGCTACACCTTC.

The chain joins TRBV6-6 to TRBJ2-5; D is undetermined. The V end was cut by 5 bases, the J end by 1 base, with 11 bases between. Germline lookup yields CDR1 MNHNY and CDR2 SVGAGI (reference sequence). The CDR3 is made up of 14 amino acids. CDR3 residues: CASSAPLAQETQYF. Here the CDR3 DNA reads TGTGCCAGCAGTGCCCCGTTAGCCCAAGAGACCCAGTACTTC.

The chain has TRBV6-5 and TRBJ2-3; 7 nucleotides match TRBD2. The CDR3 runs to 14 residues. V trimming: 5 bases; J trimming: 2 bases; junction bases outside the gene matches: 4. CDR1 and CDR2 from the germline V gene are MNHEY and SVGAGI. Here the CDR3 reads CASSKRLATDTQYF. The CDR3 bases are TGTGCCAGCAGTAAACGACTAGCCACAGATACGCAGTATTTT.

This clone occurred a few times. The genes are TRBV9 and TRBJ1-6; D ambiguous. The CDR3 runs 12 residues. The V and J ends lost 0 bases and 10 bases respectively, with 5 bases between them. Per the germline V gene, CDR1 is SGDLS and CDR2 is YYNGEE. The CDR3 nucleotides are TGTGCCAGCAGCGTAGAGGGCTCACCCCTCCACTTT. Its translation: CASSVEGSPLHF.

This chain links TRBV4-1 with TRBJ2-7; weak D call: TRBD1 (6 bases). This CDR3 is 16 amino acids long. V dropped 1 base and J dropped 2 bases, with 15 bases sitting between them. Germline V lookup: CDR1 MGHRA, CDR2 YSYEKL. CDR3 DNA: TGCGCCAGCAGCCAAGGTTACGCCGGGACAACCTACGAGCAGTACTTC. Its translation: CASSQGYAGTTYEQYF.

The chain links TRBV6-5 to TRBJ2-1; D is uncertain. This CDR3 has 13 residues. The V and J ends lost 5 bases and 2 bases respectively, with 7 bases between them. The germline gives CDR1 MNHEY, CDR2 SVGAGI. The CDR3 bases are TGTGCCAGCAGTCAACAGCCCTACAATGAGCAGTTCTTC. Translated, it gives CASSQQPYNEQFF.

The rearrangement links TRBV30 to TRBJ1-3; D not resolved. V lost 0 bases and J 0 bases, leaving 12 bases between the germline ends. This CDR3 comprises 16 residues. Germline CDR1 is GTSNPN and CDR2 is SVGIG (reference sequence). The chain's CDR3 is CAWSVSLRFSGNTIYF. The DNA for the CDR3 is TGTGCCTGGAGTGTATCTCTCCGATTCTCTGGAAACACCATATATTTT. The full variable domain, completed using reference TRBV30 and TRBJ1-3, is SQTIHQWPATLVQPVGSPLSLECTVEGTSNPNLYWYRQAAGRGLQLLFYSVGIGQISSEVPQNLSASRPQDRQFILSSKKLLLSDSGFYLCAWSVSLRFSGNTIYFGEGSWLTVV.

The V gene is TRBV6-5, the J gene TRBJ2-4; D call uncertain. This CDR3 contains 16 residues. Germline V gene sequence: CDR1 MNHEY, CDR2 SVGAGI. V dropped 2 bases and J dropped 0 bases, with 11 bases sitting between them. In nucleotides, the CDR3 is TGTGCCAGCAGTTACGGCAGCAGAATAGCCAAAAACATTCAGTACTTC. Amino acid sequence: CASSYGSRIAKNIQYF.

This clone was recorded a few times. V usage is TRBV2 and J usage is TRBJ2-7; maybe TRBD1 (5 bases). CDR1 is SNHLY and CDR2 is FYNNEI in the germline V gene. V lost 0 bases, J lost 12 bases, and 15 bases lay in between. The CDR3 covers 13 residues. The CDR3 here is CASSEAVQGSPYF. The CDR3 nucleotides are TGTGCCAGCAGTGAAGCGGTTCAGGGTAGTCCGTACTTC.

The chain couples TRBV30 to TRBJ1-4, with 7 positions matching TRBD1. V shed 6 bases, J shed 6 bases, and the junction held 1 base outside the gene matches. The CDR3 has 11 residues. Germline lookup yields CDR1 GTSNPN and CDR2 SVGIG (reference sequence). CDR3 residues: CACQGDEKLFF. CDR3 in DNA: TGTGCCTGTCAGGGGGATGAAAAACTGTTTTTT.

This clone has only one observation. This chain connects TRBV7-2 to TRBJ2-5; D remains unclear. The CDR3 covers 16 residues. V was pared by 5 bases and J by 5 bases, with 21 bases between. Germline V lookup: CDR1 SGHTA, CDR2 FQGNSA. The CDR3 spells CASSPGGAWPAETQYF. The CDR3 region has the DNA TGTGCCAGCAGCCCCGGTGGCGCCTGGCCCGCGGAGACCCAGTACTTC.

The chain has TRBV11-2 and TRBJ2-5; D unclear. CDR3 size: 17 residues. V gave up 1 base and J gave up 2 bases, with 17 bases separating them. CDR1 is SGHAT, CDR2 FQNNGV, per germline. In DNA, the CDR3 is TGTGCCAGCAGCTTAGCTTCATGGGTCCAGAGACAAGAGACCCAGTACTTC. The encoded protein is CASSLASWVQRQETQYF.

This clone was seen once. The chain links TRBV6-1 to TRBJ1-1; D is undetermined. Trimming removed 6 bases from V and 5 bases from J, with 10 bases in between. The CDR3 totals 12 residues. The V gene's germline CDR1 is MNHNS and CDR2 SASEGT. Here the CDR3 DNA reads TGTGCCAGCAGCGAGCGCAGGACTGAAGCTTTCTTT. Translated: CASSERRTEAFF.

This chain joins TRBV30 and TRBJ2-7, with D perhaps matching TRBD1 (6 bases). Germline loops: CDR1 GTSNPN, CDR2 SVGIG (reference sequence). The CDR3 runs 13 residues. Trimming removed 0 bases at V and 5 bases at J, with 11 bases between. The CDR3 loop is CAWSVFTGNEQYF. Written as DNA, the CDR3 is TGTGCCTGGAGTGTATTTACAGGGAACGAGCAGTACTTC.

The genes are TRBV7-6 and TRBJ2-5, with 13 bases lining up with TRBD2. Germline V CDR1 and CDR2: SGHVS, FNYEAQ. The ends lost 5 bases at V and 5 bases at J; junction bases unmatched: 5. This CDR3 contains 15 residues. CDR3 DNA: TGTGCCAGCAGCATCTGGACTAGCGGGGGCGAGACCCAGTACTTC. It yields the protein CASSIWTSGGETQYF.